This T cell receptor (beta chain) appears in the sequencing data of a study of identical twins. The CDR3 sequence is 15 residues long. Germline loops: CDR1 DFQATT, CDR2 SNEGSKA (reference sequence). Losses at the gene ends were 6 bases for V and 8 bases for J; bases not matched to a gene: 16. Each donor (without exception) was a healthy Caucasian. A universal primer site arose from template switching, and cDNA bore unique molecular identifiers. From the 5' RACE reads, TCRdb called clonotypes with MiXCR, one entry per CDR3 protein. Counted here are around 490,000 distinct CDR3 sequences, 15% occurring once; the ten biggest clones make up roughly 0.44%. This sample was shared with a second study, whose subject was yellow fever vaccine responses in identical twins.

The TCR was taken from a young woman in good health. This chain joins TRBV20-1 and TRBJ2-1; 7 positions match TRBD2. Sequences were obtained from CD4+ T cells sorted from blood. The CDR3 DNA sequence: TGCAGTGCAATCTCGTCCCCAGCGGGGTTCTATGAGCAGTTCTTC. This gives the protein CSAISSPAGFYEQFF.